The 14 T cell receptor beta chains below were found in one sample sequenced in a study of human T cells and chemical hapten exposure. Time point denoted: patch test 1, 2 weeks after DPC sensitization. Treatment: therapeutic diphenylcyclopropenone sensitization with weekly scalp DPC. TCRdb re-called the RACE reads with MiXCR, one entry per CDR3 protein. The sample has roughly 72,000 distinct CDR3 sequences, 10% seen once. The specimen was whole blood, collected in connection with sensitization to the hapten diphenylcyclopropenone (DPC). These receptors came from a woman aged 45 to 65 with alopecia areata. Some clones in this sample may be carry-over from other donors' samples.

V usage is TRBV5-1 and J usage is TRBJ1-4; 8 positions match TRBD1. The V gene's germline CDR1 is SGHRS and CDR2 YFSETQ. The J segment lost 8 bases and the V segment lost 1 base, leaving 4 bases of the junction unmatched. This CDR3 region has 14 residues. CDR3 in amino acids: CASSLSGGEEKLFF. CDR3 nucleotide sequence: TGCGCCAGCAGCTTGTCAGGGGGCGAAGAAAAACTGTTTTTT.

This clonotype occurred a few times. At one end the junction does not follow the germline gene, possibly because of a read error. The chain joins TRBV30 to TRBJ1-2; D is uncertain. The CDR3 spans 13 residues. CDR1 and CDR2 from the germline V gene are GTSNPN and SVGIG (reference sequence). CDR3 DNA sequence: TGCGTTACCCCACATACGGGGTCCTATGGCTACACCTTC. Translated: CVTPHTGSYGYTF.

This clonotype was seen more than once but under ten times. The V gene is TRBV20-1, the J gene TRBJ2-7, with 8 nucleotides matching TRBD2. Germline V lookup: CDR1 DFQATT, CDR2 SNEGSKA (reference sequence). With 5 bases clipped from V and 6 bases from J, the junction kept 9 bases outside the gene matches. The CDR3 sequence is 13 residues long. The CDR3 DNA reads TGCAGTGCTCGAGCTAGCGGGCCCGGCGAGCAGTACTTC. It yields the protein CSARASGPGEQYF.

This clonotype came up a few times. This chain links TRBV20-1 with TRBJ2-7; 8 bases line up with TRBD1. The ends lost 5 bases at V and 1 base at J; junction bases unmatched: 10. The germline gives CDR1 DFQATT, CDR2 SNEGSKA (reference sequence). The CDR3 contains 15 residues. The CDR3 spells CSAYPAGGASYEQYF. The CDR3 DNA reads as TGCAGTGCTTATCCGGCAGGGGGCGCTTCCTACGAGCAGTACTTC.

This clonotype was observed a few times. The V call is TRBV28, the J call TRBJ2-3; D remains ambiguous. Germline CDR1 MDHEN, CDR2 SYDVKM. The V gene lost 3 bases and the J gene lost 3 bases, with 13 bases spanning the gap. This CDR3 is built from 15 residues. CDR3 bases: TGTGCCAGCAGTTTCCTAGGGTTGAGAACAGATACGCAGTATTTT. Encoded protein: CASSFLGLRTDTQYF.

V is TRBV9 and J is TRBJ1-2; D is ambiguous. This CDR3 region has 14 residues. Germline CDR1 reads SGDLS; CDR2 reads YYNGEE. Trimming cost V 0 bases and J 0 bases, with 6 bases left between them. The chain's CDR3 is CASSVVTANYGYTF. The CDR3 region has the DNA TGTGCCAGCAGCGTAGTGACTGCTAACTATGGCTACACCTTC.

This clonotype was seen only a few times. This chain joins TRBV19 and TRBJ2-2; no definite D call. The CDR3 covers 13 residues. The germline gives CDR1 LNHDA, CDR2 SQIVND (reference sequence). The V and J ends lost 7 bases and 6 bases respectively, with 12 bases between them. The CDR3 region has the DNA TGTGCCAGTACCTTAGAACCGGCCGGGGAGCTGTTTTTT. It specifies CASTLEPAGELFF.

The V call is TRBV18, the J call TRBJ1-2; 7 bases fit TRBD1. Germline V gives CDR1 KGHSH, CDR2 LQKENI. The trim removed 4 bases at V and 3 bases at J, leaving 8 bases unmatched. The CDR3 has 15 amino acids. CDR3 protein: CASSRTGTGDYGYTF. For the CDR3, the DNA is TGTGCCAGCTCACGAACCGGTACAGGGGACTATGGCTACACCTTC.

This clonotype was seen at least ten times. The J gene is TRBJ2-7, the V gene TRBV28; the match to TRBD1 covers 12 bases. Trimming cost V 6 bases and J 9 bases; bases outside gene matches: 9. This CDR3 spans 14 amino acids. Germline lookup yields CDR1 MDHEN and CDR2 SYDVKM. For the CDR3, the DNA is TGTGCCAGCAGCCCCGGGACAGGGGGCGCCGTGCAGTACTTC. It yields the protein CASSPGTGGAVQYF.

The V call is TRBV5-1, the J call TRBJ2-1; the match to TRBD2 covers 7 bases. Trimming at V came to 1 base and at J to 4 bases, leaving 2 bases not matched to a gene. Germline CDR1 is SGHRS and CDR2 is YFSETQ. This CDR3 region has 14 residues. In DNA, the CDR3 is TGCGCCAGCAGCTTGCATAGCGGGTACAATGAGCAGTTCTTC. It encodes CASSLHSGYNEQFF.

Remarks on this clonotype: A junction end diverges from the germline sequence, so it may reflect a read error. This CDR3 reads CASSLPASEAFF. The CDR3 nucleotides are TGTGCCAGCAGCTTGCCGGCGTCTGAAGCCTTCTTT. The rearrangement links TRBV5-7 to TRBJ1-1; D is unclear. TRBV5-7 is labeled an ORF, and its function is uncertain. The CDR3 totals 12 residues.

This clonotype came up many times. In DNA, the CDR3 is TGCAGTGCTCAGGGACAGGGTCTCAATCAGCCCCAGCATTTT. This codes for CSAQGQGLNQPQHF. The rearrangement joins TRBV20-1 to TRBJ1-5; 9 bases are a match to TRBD1. V shed 5 bases and J 3 bases; nucleotides not matched to a gene: 5. Germline-derived CDR1 and CDR2 are DFQATT and SNEGSKA (reference sequence). There are 14 residues in the CDR3.

This clonotype was found a few times. This chain links TRBV2 with TRBJ2-7, with 10 nucleotides matching TRBD1. CDR3 size: 14 residues. Germline V lookup: CDR1 SNHLY, CDR2 FYNNEI. Trimming cost V 4 bases and J 3 bases; bases outside gene matches: 3. The CDR3 sequence is CASSAGTGVYEQYF. CDR3 nucleotides: TGTGCCAGCAGTGCCGGGACAGGGGTCTACGAGCAGTACTTC.

V gene TRBV28 combines with J gene TRBJ1-2; 7 bases line up with TRBD1. The V gene's germline CDR1 is MDHEN and CDR2 SYDVKM. V was pared by 6 bases and J by 8 bases, with 3 bases of the junction left unmatched. This CDR3 contains 11 residues. In nucleotides, the CDR3 is TGTGCCAGCAGCGGGACAGTCGGCTACACCTTC. Its translation is CASSGTVGYTF.